This record concerns one T cell receptor beta chain sequence. The data were taken from a study of blood T cell repertoires in COVID-19. Study information: PBMCs, B-cell-depleted T cells, or T cells provided the cDNA or gDNA that made up the material.

Ages ranged from 18 to 89 years, with residence in 24 US areas. Methods used by the authors: Reference gene primer amplification gave estimated nucleated cell counts. Only in-frame clones appear in the TCRdb table, and some are missing; sequencing was by immunoSEQ multiplex PCR. V and J calls and clone size are those listed in that table; D and trimming were worked out from the DNA. In the table there are fewer than 400,000 clones, about nine tenths of which are singletons. This sequence originates from a man aged 25 to 40 who had recovered from COVID-19. Sequenced material: PBMCs or T cells enriched from blood (not recorded which).

As DNA, the CDR3 is TGTGCCAGCAGCACCGGGACAGTTGTGGAGACCCAGTACTTC. This gives the protein CASSTGTVVETQYF. J is TRBJ2-5 and V is TRBV11-2, with TRBD1 matching 7 bases. V lost 5 bases, J lost 5 bases, and 8 bases stayed unmatched. Germline values: CDR1 SGHAT, CDR2 FQNNGV. This CDR3 has 14 amino acids.